Listed below are T cell receptor beta chains from one sample, sequenced in a study of identical twins. One entry per CDR3 protein, called by TCRdb with MiXCR from the 5' RACE reads. The sample includes about 530,000 distinct CDR3 sequences, about 20% of them seen just once. The sample was also reused in another study, on yellow fever vaccine responses in identical twins.

The sequencing sample was made of CD4+ T cells sorted from blood. These receptors all stem from a woman aged 18-35 years in good health. Each CDR3 is given with its conserved first and last residue. D genes are given only for firm matches. Clone sizes are given selectively: once, few, many, or a class where the clone is expanded.

D gene,V gene,clone size,J gene,CDR3 DNA,CDR3 protein
TRBD2,TRBV11-1,.,TRBJ2-1,TGTGCCAGCACCGTATACCGGGCTAGCGGGAGACACAATGAGCAGTTCTTC,CASTVYRASGRHNEQFF
.,TRBV20-1,.,TRBJ2-7,TGCAGTGCTAGAGTCAAGGGGTACGAGCAGTACTTC,CSARVKGYEQYF
.,TRBV7-9,once,TRBJ2-3,TGTGCCACCCGGTTGGATACGCAGTATTTT,CATRLDTQYF
TRBD1,TRBV6-2/TRBV6-3,.,TRBJ1-1,TGTGCCAGCAGCTCGGACAGGGGCCGGTTCTTT,CASSSDRGRFF
TRBD2,TRBV29-1,few,TRBJ2-1,TGCAGCGTGGAACGGACTAGCGGGACCTACAATGAGCAGTTCTTC,CSVERTSGTYNEQFF
.,TRBV3-1,.,TRBJ2-7,TGTGCCAGCAGCCAAAGGTACAACGAGCAGTACTTC,CASSQRYNEQYF
.,TRBV19,.,TRBJ2-5,TGTGCCAGTAGTATACAGGGAACAGGGAAAGAGACCCAGTACTTC,CASSIQGTGKETQYF
TRBD2,TRBV4-1,many,TRBJ2-1,TGCGCCAGCAGCCAAGTTTCCGGGACTAGCGGGAGCCGGCGAAACAATGAGCAGTTCTTC,CASSQVSGTSGSRRNNEQFF
TRBD2,TRBV4-2,.,TRBJ2-3,TGTGCCAGCAGCCAGGGCGAGACTAGCGGGAGCTTCGGTACGCAGTATTTT,CASSQGETSGSFGTQYF
.,TRBV10-3,.,TRBJ2-3,TGTGCCATCAGTCCTGACATGTCAGATACGCAGTATTTT,CAISPDMSDTQYF
TRBD2,TRBV6-2/TRBV6-3,few,TRBJ2-7,TGTGCCAGCAACCCGCTGGCGGGAGTCGGCGAGCAGTACTTC,CASNPLAGVGEQYF
TRBD2,TRBV12-3/TRBV12-4,few,TRBJ2-4,TGTGCCAGCAGTCCGGGACTAGCGAAACTAGCCAAAAACATTCAGTACTTC,CASSPGLAKLAKNIQYF
.,TRBV5-1,.,TRBJ2-2,TGCGCCAGCAGAGATGACGCGAACACCGGGGAGCTGTTTTTT,CASRDDANTGELFF
.,TRBV12-3/TRBV12-4,.,TRBJ2-1,TGTGCCAGCACTCTGGCCCGGAGCTCCTACAATGAGCAGTTCTTC,CASTLARSSYNEQFF
TRBD1,TRBV10-3,.,TRBJ1-2,TGTGCCATCAGTGATAGGGGGCACGGCTACACCTTC,CAISDRGHGYTF
.,TRBV7-3,.,TRBJ2-2,TGTGCCAGCAGCTTAATCCCCCCCGGGGGCACCGGGGAGCTGTTTTTT,CASSLIPPGGTGELFF
.,TRBV12-3/TRBV12-4,few,TRBJ1-1,TGTGCCAGCACCCCACGACTATGGGGCGGCACTGAAGCTTTCTTT,CASTPRLWGGTEAFF
TRBD1,TRBV24-1,few,TRBJ2-1,TGTGCCACCTCTAATACAGGGGGCGCCTCCTACAATGAGCAGTTCTTC,CATSNTGGASYNEQFF
.,TRBV7-3,.,TRBJ2-2,TGTGCCAGCAGCTTAATACAGTCCCCCGGGGAGCTGTTTTTT,CASSLIQSPGELFF
.,TRBV12-3/TRBV12-4,.,TRBJ2-5,TGTGCCAGCAGTTTCCTCCCGGGATTCACAGAGACCCAGTACTTC,CASSFLPGFTETQYF